This entry lists 28 T cell receptor beta chains sequenced from one sample in a study of graft-versus-host responses after intestinal transplantation. TCRdb's copy holds only in-frame clones and misses some; the assay was immunoSEQ multiplex PCR. The sample lists 80,000 to 100,000 clones; roughly 90% were seen once. These receptors lack a known antigen. The input for sequencing was unstimulated CD8+ T cells sorted from spleen or lymph node cells, taken before transplant. The receptors were sampled from a human donor who was the organ donor for an intestinal transplant.

The chain couples TRBV29-1 to TRBJ1-1; D not certain. This CDR3 contains 18 residues. Germline V CDR1 and CDR2: SQVTM, ANQGSEA. The V end lost 2 bases, the J end lost 4 bases, and 26 bases lay between the germline ends. The CDR3 spells CSVESARFGPRSGTEAFF. The DNA for the CDR3 is TGCAGCGTTGAATCCGCGAGGTTTGGTCCCCGTTCGGGCACTGAAGCTTTCTTT.

The V call is TRBV5-5, the J call TRBJ2-1, with 9 bases that match TRBD1. V shed 4 bases, J shed 5 bases, and the junction held 13 bases outside the gene matches. Germline assignment: CDR1 SGHKS and CDR2 YYEKEE (reference sequence). The CDR3 covers 17 residues. CDR3 in amino acids: CASSHRLDRGMDNEQFF. CDR3 coding DNA: TGTGCCAGCAGCCACCGACTCGACAGGGGGATGGACAATGAGCAGTTCTTC.

The chain recombines TRBV5-1 with TRBJ1-1; the D gene is possibly TRBD1 (6 bases). Deletions cut 1 base from V and 5 bases from J, with 9 bases between. Germline V CDR1 and CDR2: SGHRS, YFSETQ. The CDR3 is 13 residues long. This chain's CDR3 is CASSLTTGTEAFF. The CDR3 DNA is TGCGCCAGCAGCTTGACAACAGGGACTGAAGCTTTCTTT.

The chain carries TRBV6-5 and TRBJ2-2; D unresolved. The ends were cut back, 5 bases at V and 6 bases at J, with 7 bases in the middle. The CDR3 extends over 12 amino acids. Germline V CDR1 and CDR2: MNHEY, SVGAGI. CDR3 bases: TGTGCCAGCAGTGCCGGAGCCGGGGAGCTGTTTTTT. It codes for CASSAGAGELFF.

This rearrangement joins TRBV7-9 to TRBJ2-2, with D tentatively TRBD2 (5 bases). Trimming removed 2 bases from V and 13 bases from J, with 11 bases in between. The CDR3 is 12 residues long. CDR1 and CDR2 (germline): SEHNR, FQNEAQ (reference sequence). The chain's CDR3 is CASSLRGMGLFF. CDR3 DNA sequence: TGTGCCAGCAGCTTAAGAGGGATGGGGCTGTTTTTT.

The chain combines TRBV7-6 with TRBJ2-1; 13 bases match TRBD2. Germline CDR1 and CDR2: SGHVS and FNYEAQ. The CDR3 is made up of 16 amino acids. J was trimmed by 7 bases and V by 5 bases; bases with no gene match: 8. The CDR3 loop is CASSELAGGLINEQFF. CDR3 DNA sequence: TGTGCCAGCAGCGAACTAGCGGGGGGGCTTATAAATGAGCAGTTCTTC.

The chain has TRBV9 and TRBJ2-1; TRBD2 matches 9 bases. Germline lookup yields CDR1 SGDLS and CDR2 YYNGEE. This CDR3 contains 14 residues. V lost 3 bases and J lost 2; bases outside the gene matches: 0. This chain's CDR3 is CASSGGGAYNEQFF. The CDR3 DNA reads TGTGCCAGCAGCGGCGGGGGGGCCTACAATGAGCAGTTCTTC.

V is TRBV13 and J is TRBJ1-5; D not resolved. The CDR3 totals 14 residues. CDR1 and CDR2 from the germline V gene are PRHDT and FYEKMQ (reference sequence). The V end lost 2 bases, the J end lost 2 bases, and 7 bases lay between the germline ends. CDR3 region: CASSLSTGNQPQHF. The CDR3 nucleotides are TGTGCCAGCAGCTTAAGCACAGGCAATCAGCCCCAGCATTTT.

The V gene is TRBV11-2, the J gene TRBJ2-5; 7 bases are a match to TRBD2. V shed 2 bases, J shed 0 bases, and the junction held 12 bases outside the gene matches. This CDR3 spans 18 amino acids. Germline values: CDR1 SGHAT, CDR2 FQNNGV. CDR3 nucleotides: TGTGCCAGCAGCTTATGGGGGGGTAAGACTTTGGACCAAGAGACCCAGTACTTC. Translated, it gives CASSLWGGKTLDQETQYF.

The chain combines TRBV6-1 with TRBJ2-2; TRBD1 matches at 7 bases. Germline trimming cut 6 bases from V and 4 bases from J; bases unmatched to any gene: 5. The germline CDR1 and CDR2 sequences are MNHNS and SASEGT. There are 14 residues in the CDR3. The CDR3 DNA sequence: TGTGCCAGCAGCTACAACAGGGGCACCGGGGAGCTGTTTTTT. Encoded protein: CASSYNRGTGELFF.

This chain uses TRBV19 with TRBJ2-1; 12 bases line up with TRBD2. This CDR3 is built from 20 residues. V dropped 3 bases and J dropped 8; count of bases not matched to a gene: 20. Germline V CDR1 and CDR2: LNHDA, SQIVND (reference sequence). Here the CDR3 reads CASSIKLFKWTSGKGDEQFF. In DNA form, the CDR3 reads TGTGCCAGTAGTATCAAGCTTTTTAAATGGACTAGCGGGAAGGGGGATGAGCAGTTCTTC. The whole variable domain, filled in from reference TRBV19 and TRBJ2-1, reads DGGITQSPKYLFRKEGQNVTLSCEQNLNHDAMYWYRQDPGQGLRLIYYSQIVNDFQKGDIAEGYSVSREKKESFPLTVTSAQKNPTAFYLCASSIKLFKWTSGKGDEQFFGPGTRLTVL.

The chain combines TRBV5-6 with TRBJ2-7; 8 bases align to TRBD1. Germline lookup yields CDR1 SGHDT and CDR2 YYEEEE. Unmatched junction bases numbered 14, after V lost 3 bases and J lost 3 bases. This CDR3 contains 17 residues. The CDR3 spells CASSSRTGRTLYYEQYF. The CDR3, as DNA: TGTGCCAGCAGCTCGAGGACAGGGAGAACACTTTACTACGAGCAGTACTTC.

The chain recombines TRBV13 with TRBJ2-1; 12 nucleotides line up with TRBD2. The germline V gene has CDR1 PRHDT and CDR2 FYEKMQ (reference sequence). The CDR3 consists of 15 residues. V trimming: 4 bases; J trimming: 8 bases; junction bases outside the gene matches: 6. CDR3 sequence: CASSSSSGGVDEQFF. DNA of the CDR3: TGTGCCAGCAGCTCCTCTAGCGGGGGGGTTGATGAGCAGTTCTTC.

In this sample, this clone turned up once. The chain uses TRBV12-1 and TRBJ1-1; the table's D call, TRBD1, was not checked against the DNA. TRBV12-1 is deemed a pseudogene. This CDR3 is built from 15 residues. The CDR3 sequence is CASSLQGWFSTEAFF. CDR3 bases: TGTGCCAGCAGCTTACAGGGTTGGTTTTCCACTGAAGCTTTCTTT.

V is TRBV9 and J is TRBJ1-1, with D possibly being TRBD1 (6 bases). This CDR3 comprises 16 residues. Germline values: CDR1 SGDLS, CDR2 YYNGEE. Trimming took off 1 base at V and 0 bases at J, with 13 bases between the two ends. This chain's CDR3 is CASSVLGAPMNTEAFF. CDR3 nucleotides: TGTGCCAGCAGCGTACTGGGGGCGCCTATGAACACTGAAGCTTTCTTT.

V is TRBV13 and J is TRBJ2-4; maybe TRBD2 (5 bases). CDR3 length equals 14 residues. The germline CDR1 and CDR2 sequences are PRHDT and FYEKMQ (reference sequence). The germline V and J ends were trimmed by 3 bases and 1 base, with 7 bases remaining between them. CDR3 loop: CASSFGLAKNIQYF. The DNA of the CDR3 is TGTGCCAGCAGCTTCGGACTGGCCAAAAACATTCAGTACTTC.

This chain uses TRBV6-4 with TRBJ1-6; 9 bases align to TRBD1. The CDR3 has 17 amino acids. The J segment lost 6 bases and the V segment lost 2 bases, leaving 8 bases of the junction unmatched. Germline V gene lookup returns CDR1 MRHNA and CDR2 SNTAGT. The CDR3, as DNA: TGTGCCAGCAGTGACCGTCCCGGGACAGGGCTTAATTCACCCCTCCACTTT. As protein: CASSDRPGTGLNSPLHF.

This clone was observed once. V and J are TRBV4-1 and TRBJ2-3, with a tentative D call TRBD2 (5 bases). Germline assignment: CDR1 MGHRA and CDR2 YSYEKL. The CDR3 is 17 residues long. Trimming removed 1 base from V and 6 bases from J, with 20 bases in between. CDR3 coding DNA: TGCGCCAGCAGCCAAGTGAGGGCGGTAATGGCCGGGGATACGCAGTATTTT. It codes for CASSQVRAVMAGDTQYF.

CDR3 nucleotide sequence: TGTGCCAGCAGCTCATCTAGCGGGGGGCCCTATGAGCAGTTCTTC. Amino acid sequence: CASSSSSGGPYEQFF. V and J are TRBV7-9 and TRBJ2-1, with TRBD2 matching over 11 bases. Germline V gene lookup returns CDR1 SEHNR and CDR2 FQNEAQ (reference sequence). J lost 8 bases, V lost 4 bases, and 7 bases had no gene match. This CDR3 comprises 15 residues.

This clone came up once. The chain employs TRBV1 and TRBJ1-2; the listed D gene, TRBD1, was not tested against the DNA. TRBV1 is an annotated pseudogene. The CDR3 runs to 12 residues. The CDR3 DNA reads as TGCACCAGCAACCTAGGGGACTATGGCTACACCTTC. This gives the protein CTSNLGDYGYTF.

The rearrangement links TRBV5-1 to TRBJ2-5, with 10 bases aligning to TRBD2. The CDR3 is 16 residues long. CDR1 is SGHRS, CDR2 YFSETQ, per germline. With V trimmed by 0 bases and J by 5 bases, 7 bases remained unmatched. The CDR3 nucleotides are TGCGCCAGCAGCTTGGAAGCGGGAGGGCGGCGGGAGACCCAGTACTTC. This translates into CASSLEAGGRRETQYF.

The rearrangement joins TRBV7-9 to TRBJ2-1, with D maybe TRBD1 (5 bases). The germline CDR1 and CDR2 sequences are SEHNR and FQNEAQ (reference sequence). The CDR3 runs 14 residues. Trimming stripped 5 bases from V and 2 bases from J, with 10 bases between. CDR3 DNA sequence: TGTGCCAGCAGCCCCCAAGGGGCCTACAATGAGCAGTTCTTC. Amino acid sequence: CASSPQGAYNEQFF. The whole variable domain, filled in from reference TRBV7-9 and TRBJ2-1, reads DTGVSQNPRHKITKRGQNVTFRCDPISEHNRLYWYRQTLGQGPEFLTYFQNEAQLEKSRLLSDRFSAERPKGSFSTLEIQRTEQGDSAMYLCASSPQGAYNEQFFGPGTRLTVL.

This clone occurred once. CDR3 DNA sequence: TGTGCCAGCAGTTTAGGACGCGGGGGAGACGAGCAGTACTTC. Its translation is CASSLGRGGDEQYF. This rearrangement joins TRBV28 to TRBJ2-7, with TRBD2 matching over 7 bases. Germline CDR1 is MDHEN and CDR2 is SYDVKM. The V segment lost 2 bases and the J segment 5 bases; nucleotides outside the gene matches: 6. This CDR3 is built from 14 residues.

J is TRBJ2-7 and V is TRBV6-5; D is possibly TRBD2 (6 bases). The V end was cut by 2 bases, the J end by 9 bases, with 14 bases between. Per the germline V gene, CDR1 is MNHEY and CDR2 is SVGAGI. There are 13 residues in the CDR3. In nucleotides, the CDR3 is TGTGCCAGCAGTTACAATCCGAACGGGGGGCAGTACTTC. It specifies CASSYNPNGGQYF.

The J gene is TRBJ2-1, the V gene TRBV27; TRBD1 might be the D (5 bases). V lost 3 bases and J 7 bases, leaving 7 bases between the germline ends. The germline V gene encodes CDR1 MNHEY and CDR2 SMNVEV (reference sequence). The CDR3 runs 12 residues. The CDR3 loop reads CASSFPGNEQFF. Written as DNA, the CDR3 is TGTGCCAGCAGTTTCCCAGGGAATGAGCAGTTCTTC.

V gene TRBV5-6 combines with J gene TRBJ2-2, with 10 bases matching TRBD1. The CDR3 length is 14 residues. J gave up 6 bases and V 3 bases, and 2 bases lay outside the gene matches. Germline loops: CDR1 SGHDT, CDR2 YYEEEE. The CDR3 region has the DNA TGTGCCAGCAGCTACGGGACAGGGGCCGGGGAGCTGTTTTTT. Amino acid sequence: CASSYGTGAGELFF.

The chain employs TRBV15 and TRBJ1-2; 8 positions match TRBD1. V was pared by 0 bases and J by 5 bases, with 14 bases of the junction left unmatched. CDR3 length equals 18 residues. CDR1 is LNHNV, CDR2 YYDKDF, per germline (reference sequence). The CDR3 region is CATSRDQGAQWRSYGYTF. The CDR3 DNA follows: TGTGCCACCAGCAGAGACCAGGGGGCACAGTGGAGGTCTTATGGCTACACCTTC. Together with reference TRBV15 and TRBJ1-2, the CDR3 gives the full variable domain: DAMVIQNPRYQVTQFGKPVTLSCSQTLNHNVMYWYQQKSSQAPKLLFHYYDKDFNNEADTPDNFQSRRPNTSFCFLDIRSPGLGDTAMYLCATSRDQGAQWRSYGYTFGSGTRLTVV.

The chain employs TRBV28 and TRBJ2-5; D unclear. CDR3 size: 10 residues. Germline V CDR1 and CDR2: MDHEN, SYDVKM. The V and J ends lost 6 bases and 3 bases respectively, with 2 bases between them. The CDR3, as DNA: TGTGCCAGCAGCGAAGAGACCCAGTACTTC. This translates into CASSEETQYF.